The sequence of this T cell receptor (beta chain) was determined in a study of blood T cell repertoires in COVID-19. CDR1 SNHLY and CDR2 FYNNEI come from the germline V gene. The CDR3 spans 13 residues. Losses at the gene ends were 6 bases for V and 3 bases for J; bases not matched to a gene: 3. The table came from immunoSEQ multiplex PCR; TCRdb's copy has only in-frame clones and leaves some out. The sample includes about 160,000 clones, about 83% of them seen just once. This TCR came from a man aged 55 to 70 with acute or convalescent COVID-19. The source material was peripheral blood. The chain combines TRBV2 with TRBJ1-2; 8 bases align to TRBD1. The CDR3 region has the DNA TGTGCCAGCAGGTCGACAGGGGACTATGGCTACACCTTC. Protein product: CASRSTGDYGYTF.